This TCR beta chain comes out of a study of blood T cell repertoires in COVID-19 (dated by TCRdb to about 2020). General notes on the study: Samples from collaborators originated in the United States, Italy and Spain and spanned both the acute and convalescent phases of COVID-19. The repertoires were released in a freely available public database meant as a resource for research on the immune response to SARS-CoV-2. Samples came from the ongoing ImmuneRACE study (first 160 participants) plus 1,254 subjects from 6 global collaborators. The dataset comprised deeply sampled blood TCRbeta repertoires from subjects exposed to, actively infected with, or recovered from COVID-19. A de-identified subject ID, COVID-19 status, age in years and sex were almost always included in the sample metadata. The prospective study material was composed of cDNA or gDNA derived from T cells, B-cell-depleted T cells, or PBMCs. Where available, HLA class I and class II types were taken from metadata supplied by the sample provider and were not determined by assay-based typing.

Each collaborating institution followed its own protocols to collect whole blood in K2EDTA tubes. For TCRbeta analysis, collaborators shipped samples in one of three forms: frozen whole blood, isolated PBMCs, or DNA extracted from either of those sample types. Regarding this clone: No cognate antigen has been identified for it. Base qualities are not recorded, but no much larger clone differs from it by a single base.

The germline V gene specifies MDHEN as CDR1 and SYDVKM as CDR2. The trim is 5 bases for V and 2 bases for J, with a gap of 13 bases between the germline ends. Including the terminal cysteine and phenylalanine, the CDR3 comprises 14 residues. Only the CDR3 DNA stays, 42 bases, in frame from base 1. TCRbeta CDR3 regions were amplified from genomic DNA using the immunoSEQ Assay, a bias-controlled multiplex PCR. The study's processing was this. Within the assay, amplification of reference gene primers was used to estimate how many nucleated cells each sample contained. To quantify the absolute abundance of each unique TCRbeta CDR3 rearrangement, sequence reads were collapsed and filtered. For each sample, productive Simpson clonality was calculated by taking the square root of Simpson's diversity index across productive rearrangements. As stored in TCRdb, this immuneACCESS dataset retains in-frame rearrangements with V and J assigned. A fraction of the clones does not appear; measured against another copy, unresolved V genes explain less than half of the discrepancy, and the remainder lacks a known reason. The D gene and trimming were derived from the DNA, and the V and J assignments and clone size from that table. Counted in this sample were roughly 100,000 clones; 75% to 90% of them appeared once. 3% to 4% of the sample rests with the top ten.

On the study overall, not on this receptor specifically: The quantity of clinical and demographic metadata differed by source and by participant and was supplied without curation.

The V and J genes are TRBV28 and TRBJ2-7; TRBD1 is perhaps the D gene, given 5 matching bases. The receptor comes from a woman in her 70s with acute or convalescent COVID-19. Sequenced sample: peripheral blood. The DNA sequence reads TGTGCCAGCAGTATGAGGACGGACACCTACGAGCAGTACTTC. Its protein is CASSMRTDTYEQYF.